This T cell receptor (beta chain) stems from a study of spatial heterogeneity in lung cancer. TCRdb re-derived calls from the 5' RACE reads in MiXCR, one entry per CDR3 protein. The sample has more than 95,000 distinct CDR3 sequences, more than 10% seen once; the top ten hold approximately 16%. This clonotype has just a few counts. Specified time point: blood at routine non-recurrence follow-up after resection. The authors sequenced whole RNA from tumor, nontumor lung or frozen PBMC without sorting. Germline CDR1 reads SGHTA; CDR2 reads FQGNSA. V lost 7 bases and J lost 3, with 14 bases in between. The CDR3 contains 14 residues.

Sequenced material: PBMCs, taken at follow-up. The receptor's source is a male donor with early-stage non-small cell lung cancer. The chain couples TRBV7-2 to TRBJ2-3; no definite D call. The CDR3: CASTRTRPTDTQYF. In DNA, the CDR3 is TGTGCCAGCACCCGAACCCGCCCGACAGATACGCAGTATTTT.